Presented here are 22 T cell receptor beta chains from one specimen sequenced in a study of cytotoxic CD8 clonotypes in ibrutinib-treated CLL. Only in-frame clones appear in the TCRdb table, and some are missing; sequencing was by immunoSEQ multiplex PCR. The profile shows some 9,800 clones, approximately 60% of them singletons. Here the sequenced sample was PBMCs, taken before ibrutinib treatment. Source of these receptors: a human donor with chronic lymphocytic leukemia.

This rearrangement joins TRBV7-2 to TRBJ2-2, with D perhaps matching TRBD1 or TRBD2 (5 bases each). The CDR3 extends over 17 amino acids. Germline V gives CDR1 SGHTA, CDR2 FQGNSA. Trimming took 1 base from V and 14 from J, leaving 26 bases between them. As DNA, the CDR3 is TGTGCCAGCAGCTTAGATGATCAGGGCCTGTGGCTCGGAGGACTGTTTTTT. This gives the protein CASSLDDQGLWLGGLFF.

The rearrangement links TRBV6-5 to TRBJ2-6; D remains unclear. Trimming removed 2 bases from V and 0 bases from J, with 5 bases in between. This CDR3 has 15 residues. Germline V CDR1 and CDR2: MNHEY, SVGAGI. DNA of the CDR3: TGTGCCAGCAGTTACGGGATCTCTGGGGCCAACGTCCTGACTTTC. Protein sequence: CASSYGISGANVLTF.

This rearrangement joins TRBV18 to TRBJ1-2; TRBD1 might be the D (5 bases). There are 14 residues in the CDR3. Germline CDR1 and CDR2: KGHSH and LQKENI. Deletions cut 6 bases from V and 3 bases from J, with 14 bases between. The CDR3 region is CASSDQPGHYGYTF. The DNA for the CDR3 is TGTGCCAGCTCGGACCAACCGGGGCACTATGGCTACACCTTC.

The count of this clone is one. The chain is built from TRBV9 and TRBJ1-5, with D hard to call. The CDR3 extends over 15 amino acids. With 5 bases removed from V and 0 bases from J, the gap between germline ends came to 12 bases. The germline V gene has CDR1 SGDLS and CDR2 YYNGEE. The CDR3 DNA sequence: TGTGCCAGCAGTGCCCATGACAATAGCAATCAGCCCCAGCATTTT. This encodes CASSAHDNSNQPQHF.

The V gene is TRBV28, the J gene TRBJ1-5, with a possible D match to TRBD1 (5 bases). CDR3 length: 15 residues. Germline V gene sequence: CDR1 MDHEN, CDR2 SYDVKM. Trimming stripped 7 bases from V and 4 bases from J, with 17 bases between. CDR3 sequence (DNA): TGTGCCAGCATCGGATATAGGGGTGAGAATCAGCCCCAGCATTTT. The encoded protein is CASIGYRGENQPQHF.

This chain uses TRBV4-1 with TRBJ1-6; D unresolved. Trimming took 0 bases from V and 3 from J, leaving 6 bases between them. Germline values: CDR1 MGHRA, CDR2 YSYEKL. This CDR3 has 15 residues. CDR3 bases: TGCGCCAGCAGCCAAGATTCAGACTATAATTCACCCCTCCACTTT. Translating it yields CASSQDSDYNSPLHF.

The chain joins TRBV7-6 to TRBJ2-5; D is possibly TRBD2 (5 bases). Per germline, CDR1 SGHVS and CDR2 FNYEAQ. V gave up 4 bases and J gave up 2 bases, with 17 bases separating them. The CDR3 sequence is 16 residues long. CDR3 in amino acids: CASSSSPRGPQETQYF. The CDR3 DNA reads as TGTGCCAGCAGCTCGTCCCCCCGAGGGCCACAAGAGACCCAGTACTTC.

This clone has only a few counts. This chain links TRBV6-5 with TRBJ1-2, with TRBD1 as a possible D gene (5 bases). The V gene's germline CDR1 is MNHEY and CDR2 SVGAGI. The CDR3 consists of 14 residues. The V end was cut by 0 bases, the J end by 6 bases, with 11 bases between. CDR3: CASSYSRGRHGYTF. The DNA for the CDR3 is TGTGCCAGCAGTTACTCCCGGGGCCGGCATGGCTACACCTTC.

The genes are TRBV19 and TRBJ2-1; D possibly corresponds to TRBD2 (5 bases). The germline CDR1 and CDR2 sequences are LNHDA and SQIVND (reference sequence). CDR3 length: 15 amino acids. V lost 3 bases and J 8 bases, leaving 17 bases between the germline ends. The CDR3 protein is CASSMVLASFYEQFF. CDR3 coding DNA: TGTGCCAGTAGTATGGTTCTAGCTAGTTTCTATGAGCAGTTCTTC.

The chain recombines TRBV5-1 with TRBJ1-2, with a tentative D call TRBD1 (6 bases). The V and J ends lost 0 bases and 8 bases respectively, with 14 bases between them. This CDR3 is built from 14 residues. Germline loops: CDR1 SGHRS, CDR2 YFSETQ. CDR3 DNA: TGCGCCAGCAGCTTGGATAATGGGGGGCACGGCTACACCTTC. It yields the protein CASSLDNGGHGYTF.

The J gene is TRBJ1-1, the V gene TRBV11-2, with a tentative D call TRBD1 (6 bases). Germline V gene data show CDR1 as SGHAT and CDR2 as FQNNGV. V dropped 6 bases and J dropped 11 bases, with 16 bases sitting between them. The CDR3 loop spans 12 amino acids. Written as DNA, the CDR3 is TGTGCCAGCAGATCACGACAGGCCGCTGCTTTCTTT. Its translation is CASRSRQAAAFF. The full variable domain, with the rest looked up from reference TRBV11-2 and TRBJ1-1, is EAGVAQSPRYKIIEKRQSVAFWCNPISGHATLYWYQQILGQGPKLLIQFQNNGVVDDSQLPKDRFSAERLKGVDSTLKIQPAKLEDSAVYLCASRSRQAAAFFGQGTRLTVV.

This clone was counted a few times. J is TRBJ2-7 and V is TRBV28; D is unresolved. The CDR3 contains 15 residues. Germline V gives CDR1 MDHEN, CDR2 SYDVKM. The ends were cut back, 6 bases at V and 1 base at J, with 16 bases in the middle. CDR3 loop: CASSLRPQASYEQYF. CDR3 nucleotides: TGTGCCAGCAGCCTGAGGCCCCAGGCGTCCTACGAGCAGTACTTC.

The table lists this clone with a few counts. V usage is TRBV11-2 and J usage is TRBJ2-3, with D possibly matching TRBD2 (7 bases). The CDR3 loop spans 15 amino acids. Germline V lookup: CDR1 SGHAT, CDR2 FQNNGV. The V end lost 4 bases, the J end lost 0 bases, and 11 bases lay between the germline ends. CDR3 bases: TGTGCCAGCAGCTACCGGGGGGCTAGCACAGATACGCAGTATTTT. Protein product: CASSYRGASTDTQYF.

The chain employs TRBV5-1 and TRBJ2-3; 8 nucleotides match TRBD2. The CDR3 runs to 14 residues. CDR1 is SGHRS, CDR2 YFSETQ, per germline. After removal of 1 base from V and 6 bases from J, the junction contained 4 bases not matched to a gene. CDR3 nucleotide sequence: TGCGCCAGCAGCTTGCTCCCTAGCGGGGATACGCAGTATTTT. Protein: CASSLLPSGDTQYF.

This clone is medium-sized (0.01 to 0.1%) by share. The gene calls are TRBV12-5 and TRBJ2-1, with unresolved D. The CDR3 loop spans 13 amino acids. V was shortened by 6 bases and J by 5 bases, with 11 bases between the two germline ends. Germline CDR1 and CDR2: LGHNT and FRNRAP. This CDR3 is CASGPTLDNEQFF. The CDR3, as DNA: TGTGCTAGTGGCCCTACGCTAGACAATGAGCAGTTCTTC.

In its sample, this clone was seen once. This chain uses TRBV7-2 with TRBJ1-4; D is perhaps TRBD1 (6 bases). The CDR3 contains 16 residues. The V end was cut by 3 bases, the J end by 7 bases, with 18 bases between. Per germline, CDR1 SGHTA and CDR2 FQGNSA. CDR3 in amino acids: CASSFPLGALGEKLFF. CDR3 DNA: TGTGCCAGCAGCTTTCCGTTGGGGGCTCTTGGTGAAAAACTGTTTTTT.

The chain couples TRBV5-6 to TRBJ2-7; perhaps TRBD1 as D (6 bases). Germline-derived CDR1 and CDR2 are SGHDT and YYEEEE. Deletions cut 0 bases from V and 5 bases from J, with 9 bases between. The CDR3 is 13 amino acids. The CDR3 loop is CASSLGRGNEQYF. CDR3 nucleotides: TGTGCCAGCAGCTTGGGCAGGGGAAACGAGCAGTACTTC. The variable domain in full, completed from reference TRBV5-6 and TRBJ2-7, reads DAGVTQSPTHLIKTRGQQVTLRCSPKSGHDTVSWYQQALGQGPQFIFQYYEEEERQRGNFPDRFSGHQFPNYSSELNVNALLLGDSALYLCASSLGRGNEQYFGPGTRLTVT.

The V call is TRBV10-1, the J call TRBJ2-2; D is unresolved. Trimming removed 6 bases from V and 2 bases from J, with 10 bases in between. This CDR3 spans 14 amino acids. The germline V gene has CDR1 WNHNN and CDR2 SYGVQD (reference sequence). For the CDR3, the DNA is TGCGCCAGCAGCCGGACCGATAACACCGGGGAGCTGTTTTTT. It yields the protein CASSRTDNTGELFF.

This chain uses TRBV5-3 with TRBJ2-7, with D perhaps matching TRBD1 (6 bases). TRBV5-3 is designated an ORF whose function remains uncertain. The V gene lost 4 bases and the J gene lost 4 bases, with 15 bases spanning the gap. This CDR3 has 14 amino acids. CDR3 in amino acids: CARSRGHEGYEQYF. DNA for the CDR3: TGTGCCAGAAGCCGGGGACATGAAGGTTACGAGCAGTACTTC.

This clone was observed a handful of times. CDR3: CASGTPSGANVLTF. The CDR3 DNA reads as TGTGCCAGCGGGACTCCTTCTGGGGCCAACGTCCTGACTTTC. J is TRBJ2-6 and V is TRBV2; tentatively, D is TRBD2 (6 bases). V lost 8 bases and J lost 1, with 9 bases in between. CDR1 is SNHLY, CDR2 FYNNEI, per germline. The CDR3 spans 14 residues.

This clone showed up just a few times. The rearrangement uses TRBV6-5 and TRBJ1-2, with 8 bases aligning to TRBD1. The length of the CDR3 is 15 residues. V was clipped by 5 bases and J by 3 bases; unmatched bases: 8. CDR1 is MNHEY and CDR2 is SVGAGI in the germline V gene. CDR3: CASSTGQGGYYGYTF. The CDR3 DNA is TGTGCCAGCAGTACTGGACAGGGTGGATACTATGGCTACACCTTC.

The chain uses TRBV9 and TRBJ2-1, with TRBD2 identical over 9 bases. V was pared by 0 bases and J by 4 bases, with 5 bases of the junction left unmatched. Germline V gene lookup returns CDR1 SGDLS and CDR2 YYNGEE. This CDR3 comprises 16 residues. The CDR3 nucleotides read TGTGCCAGCAGCGTAGGATCCAGCGGGGGGTACAATGAGCAGTTCTTC. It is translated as CASSVGSSGGYNEQFF.